These T cell receptor beta chains were read from a single sample in a study of beta chain features in type 1 diabetes. Profiling relied on immunoSEQ multiplex PCR, and the TCRdb table lists in-frame clones only, not all of them. Here the sample spans 150,000 to 180,000 clones, about 7.3% being singletons. Sequencing input: central memory CD4+ T cells from blood. The origin of the receptors is a man aged 18 to 30 in good health. The CDR3 runs from the conserved cysteine through the conserved F or W. Fields, in order: CDR3 protein, clone size, V gene, J gene. Clone size, where shown, is once, few, many, or a class for clones that have expanded.

cdr3_aa: CASSLDSSGASYEQYF; clone_size: few; v_call: TRBV7-2; j_call: TRBJ2-7
cdr3_aa: CAISEEGILTEAFF; clone_size: few; v_call: TRBV10-3; j_call: TRBJ1-1
cdr3_aa: CASSFRDSQETQYF; clone_size: few; v_call: TRBV5-6; j_call: TRBJ2-5
cdr3_aa: CASSFTSFSYEQYF; clone_size: few; v_call: TRBV5-6; j_call: TRBJ2-7
cdr3_aa: CASSPTGDKNYGYTF; clone_size: NA; v_call: TRBV18; j_call: TRBJ1-2
cdr3_aa: CACSAGSAGGEKLFF; clone_size: NA; v_call: TRBV30; j_call: TRBJ1-4
cdr3_aa: CASSWGGTRSYEQYF; clone_size: few; v_call: TRBV7-6; j_call: TRBJ2-7
cdr3_aa: CASSRDRARDTQYF; clone_size: NA; v_call: TRBV6-5; j_call: TRBJ2-3
cdr3_aa: CASRSAGTSGRSYNEQFF; clone_size: few; v_call: TRBV28; j_call: TRBJ2-1
cdr3_aa: CASKAITEGAEAFF; clone_size: few; v_call: TRBV6-1; j_call: TRBJ1-1
cdr3_aa: CASSFTGTGIGEQYF; clone_size: few; v_call: TRBV9; j_call: TRBJ2-7
cdr3_aa: CASSPPSGTTVNEQFF; clone_size: many; v_call: TRBV18; j_call: TRBJ2-1
cdr3_aa: CASSLSGGLADTQYF; clone_size: NA; v_call: TRBV5-8; j_call: TRBJ2-3
cdr3_aa: CASSLTSGQETQYF; clone_size: medium-sized; v_call: TRBV18; j_call: TRBJ2-5
cdr3_aa: CASMRAGVNGELFF; clone_size: NA; v_call: TRBV28; j_call: TRBJ2-2
cdr3_aa: CASMDSKYEQYF; clone_size: few; v_call: TRBV28; j_call: TRBJ2-7
cdr3_aa: CSVEDLQAPYRNPNYGYTF; clone_size: many; v_call: TRBV29-1; j_call: TRBJ1-2
cdr3_aa: CANSPPLARNTEAFF; clone_size: NA; v_call: TRBV19; j_call: TRBJ1-1
cdr3_aa: CASSLARGSPLHF; clone_size: NA; v_call: TRBV7-2; j_call: TRBJ1-6
cdr3_aa: CASSSRQGVWEQYF; clone_size: few; v_call: TRBV19; j_call: TRBJ2-7
cdr3_aa: CASSDSGRGGELFF; clone_size: few; v_call: TRBV7-9; j_call: TRBJ2-2
cdr3_aa: CASSYSGRGPYNEQFF; clone_size: few; v_call: TRBV6-5; j_call: TRBJ2-1
cdr3_aa: CASSPGTSGYNEQFF; clone_size: NA; v_call: TRBV11-2; j_call: TRBJ2-1
cdr3_aa: CASSPRRAGELFF; clone_size: NA; v_call: TRBV9; j_call: TRBJ2-2
cdr3_aa: CASSLDSGHQEQFF; clone_size: many; v_call: TRBV7-9; j_call: TRBJ2-1
cdr3_aa: CAWSDLGGAGNTIYF; clone_size: many; v_call: TRBV30; j_call: TRBJ1-3
cdr3_aa: CASRNQQGYEQYF; clone_size: NA; v_call: TRBV28; j_call: TRBJ2-7
cdr3_aa: CASSWISHEQFF; clone_size: few; v_call: TRBV5-5; j_call: TRBJ2-1
cdr3_aa: CASSERELVTQYF; clone_size: many; v_call: TRBV2; j_call: TRBJ2-7
cdr3_aa: CAWGGESTDTQYF; clone_size: few; v_call: TRBV28; j_call: TRBJ2-3
cdr3_aa: CAWNRDRTNYGYTF; clone_size: few; v_call: TRBV30; j_call: TRBJ1-2
cdr3_aa: CASSQLTRGGSTDTQYF; clone_size: few; v_call: TRBV4-2; j_call: TRBJ2-3
cdr3_aa: CASSARAGGYNEQFF; clone_size: many; v_call: TRBV5-4; j_call: TRBJ2-1
cdr3_aa: CASSIDLGAAFF; clone_size: many; v_call: TRBV19; j_call: TRBJ1-1
cdr3_aa: CSAMGRGYTF; clone_size: NA; v_call: TRBV20-1; j_call: TRBJ1-2